A single T cell receptor (beta chain) is shown here with its context. This specimen comes from a study of blood T cell repertoires in COVID-19. CDR3 length equals 16 residues. With V trimmed by 0 bases and J by 0 bases, 2 bases remained unmatched. The V gene's germline CDR1 is SGHTA and CDR2 FQGTGA. Participant-given clinical history determined each cohort assignment. Cohort 3 recovery required two negative PCRs, clearance, or symptom resolution. Authors' processing steps: Amplification from reference gene primers served as the basis for estimated nucleated cell counts. Measured with immunoSEQ multiplex PCR; TCRdb has only the in-frame clones, and not every one. The V and J calls and clone size are taken from that table; D and trimming were inferred from the DNA. The top ten hold 6.2% of the sample, which has some 150,000 clones, approximately 86% seen once.

The sample consisted of PBMCs or T cells enriched from blood (not recorded which). The TCR was taken from a woman between 35 and 50 years old who had recovered from COVID-19. V usage is TRBV7-3 and J usage is TRBJ2-1, with 7 bases fitting TRBD2. In DNA, the CDR3 is TGTGCCAGCAGCTTAACGGCGGGAGTCTCCTACAATGAGCAGTTCTTC. Its protein product is CASSLTAGVSYNEQFF.